Listed below are T cell receptor beta chains from one sample, sequenced in a study of T-cell reconstitution after alpha-beta-depleted transplantation in children. Each CDR3 protein gets one entry after TCRdb re-called the PCR reads with MiXCR. The sample lists about 290,000 distinct CDR3 sequences, just over 7.5% seen once, with about 8.2% in the top ten. This specimen consisted of peripheral blood, obtained 360 days after TCRalphabeta/CD19-depleted stem cell transplant. The receptors originated from a female patient aged 2-9 years who had a stem cell transplant for Fanconi anemia, so the T cells may come from the graft donor. The CDR3 runs from the conserved cysteine through the conserved F or W. D genes are given only for firm matches. Expanded clones get a size class; other rows say once, few or many, or leave the size out.

>many|TRBV20-1|TRBD2|TRBJ2-3
CSARGRGLAADTQYF
TGCAGTGCTAGAGGTCGGGGACTAGCAGCAGATACGCAGTATTTT
>many|TRBV7-2|NA|TRBJ2-7
CASSLDRTNYEQYF
TGTGCCAGCAGCCTAGACAGGACCAACTACGAGCAGTACTTC
>NA|TRBV20-1|NA|TRBJ1-1
CSARLRRHEAFF
TGCAGTGCTAGATTGAGGCGGCACGAAGCTTTCTTT
>NA|TRBV5-1|TRBD2|TRBJ2-5
CASSSGLAGGNQETQYF
TGCGCCAGCAGCTCGGGACTAGCGGGGGGGAATCAAGAGACCCAGTACTTC
>many|TRBV28|NA|TRBJ2-3
CASSFRLVTDTQYF
TGTGCCAGCAGTTTTCGGCTAGTCACAGATACGCAGTATTTT
>many|TRBV24-1|NA|TRBJ2-1
CATSDFSDTQQFF
TGTGCCACCAGTGATTTCTCGGACACACAGCAGTTCTTC
>few|TRBV7-9|NA|TRBJ1-1
CASSRSQGRGTEAFF
TGTGCCAGCAGCCGCAGTCAGGGACGGGGCACTGAAGCTTTCTTT
>NA|TRBV4-1|NA|TRBJ1-3
CASSHISSSGNTIYF
TGCGCCAGCAGCCACATATCGAGCTCTGGAAACACCATATATTTT
>NA|TRBV6-1|NA|TRBJ1-1
CASDGPFQGYAEAFF
TGTGCCAGCGATGGCCCCTTTCAAGGGTACGCTGAAGCTTTCTTT
>many|TRBV3-1|NA|TRBJ1-1
CASSQFQGGEAFF
TGTGCCAGCAGCCAATTCCAGGGAGGTGAAGCTTTCTTT
>NA|TRBV6-1|TRBD1|TRBJ1-1
CASTRQGDTEAFF
TGTGCCAGCACGCGACAGGGTGATACTGAAGCTTTCTTT
>many|TRBV5-1|NA|TRBJ1-1
CASRQQDGRANTEAFF
TGCGCCAGCAGACAGCAGGACGGCCGCGCGAACACTGAAGCTTTCTTT
>few|TRBV7-2|TRBD1|TRBJ1-3
CASSRDRTDTIYF
TGTGCCAGCAGCCGGGACAGGACCGACACCATATATTTT
>many|TRBV5-1|NA|TRBJ2-3
CASSPLVMDTQYF
TGCGCCAGCAGCCCGCTCGTTATGGATACGCAGTATTTT
>NA|TRBV15|NA|TRBJ1-5
CATSRERRGPDQPQHF
TGTGCCACCAGCAGAGAGAGGCGGGGTCCGGATCAGCCCCAGCATTTT
>many|TRBV4-2|TRBD2|TRBJ2-1
CASSPQPSGGEYNEQFF
TGTGCCAGCAGCCCCCAGCCTAGCGGGGGCGAATACAATGAGCAGTTCTTC
>many|TRBV6-5|NA|TRBJ2-1
CASSYSSGPYNEQFF
TGTGCCAGCAGTTACTCGTCAGGGCCCTACAATGAGCAGTTCTTC
>few|TRBV7-2|NA|TRBJ2-2
CASSSQANGELFF
TGTGCCAGCAGCTCACAGGCGAACGGGGAGCTGTTTTTT
>many|TRBV29-1|TRBD2|TRBJ2-7
CSVQVRGVYEQYF
TGCAGCGTACAAGTTCGGGGGGTCTACGAGCAGTACTTC
>many|TRBV4-1|NA|TRBJ2-5
CASSQGGGITKETQYF
TGCGCCAGCAGCCAAGGGGGAGGAATCACGAAAGAGACCCAGTACTTC
>few|TRBV6-5|NA|TRBJ2-1
CASSYSGGVEDEQFF
TGTGCCAGCAGTTACTCAGGGGGGGTGGAGGATGAGCAGTTCTTC
>many|TRBV18|NA|TRBJ2-6
CASSPPPRIQSFPGANVLTF
TGTGCCAGCTCACCACCACCCAGGATCCAGAGTTTTCCTGGGGCCAACGTCCTGACTTTC
>NA|TRBV29-1|NA|TRBJ2-3
CSVESTTDTQYF
TGCAGCGTTGAAAGTACCACAGATACGCAGTATTTT
>NA|TRBV27|NA|TRBJ1-2
CASSFRGSGYTF
TGTGCCAGCAGTTTTCGAGGTAGCGGCTACACCTTC
>NA|TRBV7-3|TRBD1|TRBJ1-3
CASSLGTGPGNTIYF
TGTGCCAGCAGCTTAGGGACAGGACCCGGAAACACCATATATTTT
>many|TRBV7-2|TRBD2|TRBJ2-1
CASSLSGGLFNEQFF
TGTGCCAGCAGCTTATCCGGGGGGTTATTCAATGAGCAGTTCTTC
>few|TRBV18|NA|TRBJ2-7
CASSPSAIGPFSSYEQYF
TGTGCCAGCTCACCATCAGCGATCGGGCCGTTCAGCTCCTACGAGCAGTACTTC
>NA|TRBV4-2|NA|TRBJ1-1
CASSQVGGALTEAFF
TGTGCCAGCAGCCAAGTGGGAGGGGCCCTAACTGAAGCTTTCTTT
>NA|TRBV7-9|NA|TRBJ2-7
CASSYRGENPYEQYF
TGTGCCAGCAGTTATCGCGGGGAGAACCCGTACGAGCAGTACTTC